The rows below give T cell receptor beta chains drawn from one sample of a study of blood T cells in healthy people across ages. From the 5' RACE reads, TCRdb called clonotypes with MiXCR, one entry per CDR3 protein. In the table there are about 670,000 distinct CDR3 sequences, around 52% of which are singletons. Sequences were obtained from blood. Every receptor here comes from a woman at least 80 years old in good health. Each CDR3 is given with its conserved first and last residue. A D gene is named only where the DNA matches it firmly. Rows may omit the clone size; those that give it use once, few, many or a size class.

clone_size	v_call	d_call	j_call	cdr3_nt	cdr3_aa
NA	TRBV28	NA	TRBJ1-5	TGTGCCAGCAGTTTGAGGAGGCTACCACCCCAGCATTTT	CASSLRRLPPQHF
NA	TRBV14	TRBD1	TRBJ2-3	TGTGCCAGCAGCCAATCTCCGGGACAGGGCACAGATACGCAGTATTTT	CASSQSPGQGTDTQYF
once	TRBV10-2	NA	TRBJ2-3	TGCGCCAGCAGTGAGTCTAGGACTATAACAGATACGCAGTATTTT	CASSESRTITDTQYF
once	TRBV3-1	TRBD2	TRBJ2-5	TGTGCCAGCAGCCAAGATAGGCTAGCGGAAGAGACCCAGTACTTC	CASSQDRLAEETQYF
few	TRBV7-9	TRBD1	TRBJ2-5	TGTGCCAGCAGCCTCTACCCGGACAGGGGAAAAGAGACCCAGTACTTC	CASSLYPDRGKETQYF
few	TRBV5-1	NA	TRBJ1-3	TGCGCCAGCAAAATACGCCCTGGGACTGGAAACACCATATATTTT	CASKIRPGTGNTIYF
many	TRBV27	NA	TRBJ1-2	TGTGCCAGCAGTTCCCGAAAACAGGGAGACTATGGCTACACCTTC	CASSSRKQGDYGYTF
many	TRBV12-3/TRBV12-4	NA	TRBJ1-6	TGTGCCAGCTCGAGTACGGGCCCGAACTCACCCCTCCACTTT	CASSSTGPNSPLHF
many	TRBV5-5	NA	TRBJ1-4	TGTGCCAGCAGCTTGTGGGACCTTAATGAAAAACTGTTTTTT	CASSLWDLNEKLFF
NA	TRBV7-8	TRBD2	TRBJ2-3	TGTGCCAGCAGCTTAGCGCGACTAGCGGGTTACACAGATACGCAGTATTTT	CASSLARLAGYTDTQYF
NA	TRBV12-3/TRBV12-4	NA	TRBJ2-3	TGTGCCAGCAGTTCTTACGGTGGGAGAGCAGATGCGCAGTATTTT	CASSSYGGRADAQYF
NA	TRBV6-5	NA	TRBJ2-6	TGTGCCAGCAGGAGACAGCCCTCTGGGGCCAACGTCCTGACTTTC	CASRRQPSGANVLTF
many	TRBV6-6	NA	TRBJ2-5	TGTGCCAGCAGATCACAGGAGACCCAGTACTTC	CASRSQETQYF
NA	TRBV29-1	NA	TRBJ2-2	TGCAGCGTTAGGGACTCCGGCGGAACCGGGGAGCTGTTTTTT	CSVRDSGGTGELFF
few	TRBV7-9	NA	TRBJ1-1	TGTGCCAGCAAGCGGTTGAACACTGAAGCTTTCTTT	CASKRLNTEAFF
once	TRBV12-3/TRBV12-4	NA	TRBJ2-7	TGTGCCAGCACCCAACTCTCAGGGTCCTCCTACGAGCAGTACTTC	CASTQLSGSSYEQYF
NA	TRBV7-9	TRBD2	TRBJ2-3	TGTGTCAGCAGCCCTAGACTAGCCGAAAGCACAGATACGCAGTATTTT	CVSSPRLAESTDTQYF
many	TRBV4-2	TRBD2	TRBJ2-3	TGTGCCAGCAGCCAAGATCGGGCGGGGGGGAGCACAGATACGCAGTATTTT	CASSQDRAGGSTDTQYF
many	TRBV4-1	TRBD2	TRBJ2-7	TGCGCCAGCAGCCCGGGGCTAGCGGTTATTTACGAGCAGTACTTC	CASSPGLAVIYEQYF
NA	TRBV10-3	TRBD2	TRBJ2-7	TGTGCCATCAGTGATAAGCGGGAGGCCCACGAGCAGTACTTC	CAISDKREAHEQYF
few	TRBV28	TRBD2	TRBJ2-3	TGTGCCAGCAGTTTCCGGCTAGCGGGGGGGAGCACGCAGTATTTT	CASSFRLAGGSTQYF
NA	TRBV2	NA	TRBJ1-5	TGTGCCAGCAGGCGGACAGCCTATAGCAATCAGCCCCAGCATTTT	CASRRTAYSNQPQHF
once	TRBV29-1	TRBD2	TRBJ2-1	TGCAGCGTTGATCTAGCGGGGGGGTTTTACAATGAGCAGTTCTTC	CSVDLAGGFYNEQFF
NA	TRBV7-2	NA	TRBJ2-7	TGTGCCAGCAGCTTAGTACTCGGGCGGGGAGGAAAGGACTACGAGCAGTACTTC	CASSLVLGRGGKDYEQYF
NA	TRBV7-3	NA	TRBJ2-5	TGTGCCAGCAGCTTAACCACGACTAGGGGAGAGACCCAGTACTTC	CASSLTTTRGETQYF
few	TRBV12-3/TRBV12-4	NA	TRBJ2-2	TGTGCCAGCTCCCGCGGGGCCGGGAACACCGGGGAGCTGTTTTTT	CASSRGAGNTGELFF
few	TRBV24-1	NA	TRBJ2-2	TGTGCCACCAGTGACCCGACTGACAACACCGGGGAGCTGTTTTTT	CATSDPTDNTGELFF
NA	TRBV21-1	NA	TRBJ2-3	TGTGCCAGCAGCAATGGACTAGCGTGGGGCACAGATACGCAGTATTTT	CASSNGLAWGTDTQYF
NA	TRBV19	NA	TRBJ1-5	TGTGCCAGTAGTATCGTATTGGGTAGCAATCAGCCCCAGCATTTT	CASSIVLGSNQPQHF